One and the same sample provided the 17 T cell receptor beta chains below, sequenced in a study of blood T cells in healthy people across ages. Then a second PCR, running about 7 to 11 cycles, was carried out with a sample-barcoded 5' primer and a J-beta primer mix. TCRdb redid the calling of the 5' RACE reads with MiXCR, one entry per CDR3 protein. The profile shows more than 900,000 distinct CDR3 sequences, roughly a quarter of them singletons. The same sample was also used in a study of T cells of mothers and their children.

Sequenced sample: blood. These receptors were collected from a girl between 2 and 10 years old in good health.

This clonotype was seen a handful of times. The chain carries TRBV9 and TRBJ2-3; D is ambiguous. The germline gives CDR1 SGDLS, CDR2 YYNGEE. The CDR3 length is 15 residues. Trimming pared 7 bases from V and 1 base from J, leaving 16 bases between. For the CDR3, the DNA is TGTGCCAGCCGCCCGAGGCAAACGGGCACAGATACGCAGTATTTT. Protein product: CASRPRQTGTDTQYF.

This clonotype was detected only a few times. The rearrangement uses TRBV29-1 and TRBJ2-5; no definite D call. The CDR3 runs 14 residues. Per the germline V gene, CDR1 is SQVTM and CDR2 is ANQGSEA. Trimming left V 3 bases short and J 0 bases short, with 11 bases between. The CDR3 nucleotides read TGCAGCGTTGATAGTGAGACGTACCAAGAGACCCAGTACTTC. This encodes CSVDSETYQETQYF.

This clonotype was observed a handful of times. V and J are TRBV18 and TRBJ2-3; TRBD2 aligns across 8 bases. Unmatched junction bases numbered 5, after V lost 1 base and J lost 5 bases. CDR1 and CDR2 (germline): KGHSH, LQKENI. The CDR3 is made up of 15 amino acids. CDR3 in amino acids: CASSPLNLAGDTQYF. CDR3 in DNA: TGTGCCAGCTCACCACTTAACCTAGCGGGAGATACGCAGTATTTT.

This clonotype came up a few times. The genes are TRBV7-3 and TRBJ2-1; 9 bases fit TRBD2. V dropped 1 base and J dropped 9; count of bases not matched to a gene: 10. Germline V gene lookup returns CDR1 SGHTA and CDR2 FQGTGA. The CDR3 extends over 16 amino acids. CDR3 region: CASSLIGGTSRSEQFF. CDR3 nucleotide sequence: TGTGCCAGCAGCTTAATAGGCGGGACTAGCCGATCTGAGCAGTTCTTC.

This clonotype came up a few times. Here the CDR3 reads CSANPSIAGTQETQYF. The CDR3 bases are TGCAGTGCTAATCCTTCTATAGCGGGAACGCAAGAGACCCAGTACTTC. The chain joins TRBV20-1 to TRBJ2-5; 8 bases fit TRBD2. J lost 2 bases, V lost 4 bases, and 12 bases had no gene match. Germline V CDR1 and CDR2: DFQATT, SNEGSKA (reference sequence). This CDR3 comprises 16 residues.

The rearrangement links TRBV7-3 to TRBJ2-1; TRBD2 agrees at 12 bases. With 4 bases clipped from V and 6 bases from J, the junction kept 7 bases outside the gene matches. Germline CDR1 SGHTA, CDR2 FQGTGA. This CDR3 is built from 16 residues. CDR3 in DNA: TGTGCCAGCAGCTCCGCTAGCGGGAGGGCCCTCAATGAGCAGTTCTTC. This codes for CASSSASGRALNEQFF.

This clonotype was counted between two and nine times. The V gene is TRBV9, the J gene TRBJ2-1; the D gene is possibly TRBD2 (5 bases). CDR3 size: 17 residues. Germline loops: CDR1 SGDLS, CDR2 YYNGEE. V lost 4 bases, J lost 10 bases, and 27 bases lay in between. The CDR3 sequence is CASSLTAGLGVSGEQFF. The CDR3 bases are TGTGCCAGCAGCCTTACAGCTGGATTGGGAGTATCGGGAGAGCAGTTCTTC. Full variable domain (rest looked up from reference TRBV9 and TRBJ2-1): DSGVTQTPKHLITATGQRVTLRCSPRSGDLSVYWYQQSLDQGLQFLIQYYNGEERAKGNILERFSAQQFPDLHSELNLSSLELGDSALYFCASSLTAGLGVSGEQFFGPGTRLTVL.

The chain has TRBV7-3 and TRBJ2-1; 7 positions match TRBD2. The CDR3 is made up of 12 amino acids. Germline CDR1 reads SGHTA; CDR2 reads FQGTGA. Trimming cost V 5 bases and J 11 bases; bases outside gene matches: 6. The CDR3 coding sequence is TGTGCCAGCAGCGACGGACTAGGCCAGCAGTTCTTC. This codes for CASSDGLGQQFF.

This clonotype was observed a handful of times. The genes are TRBV11-2 and TRBJ2-5, with D uncertain. The J call may be incorrect, as the DNA end agrees better with TRBJ2-7. Per germline, CDR1 SGHAT and CDR2 FQNNGV. CDR3 length: 13 amino acids. The CDR3 here is CASSFPQPYEQYF. CDR3 nucleotides: TGTGCCAGCAGCTTCCCCCAGCCCTACGAGCAGTACTTC.

A few counts support this clonotype. This chain connects TRBV27 to TRBJ1-2; D perhaps matches TRBD1 (5 bases). This CDR3 has 16 amino acids. The V and J ends lost 7 bases and 8 bases respectively, with 26 bases between them. Germline lookup yields CDR1 MNHEY and CDR2 SMNVEV (reference sequence). CDR3 sequence (DNA): TGTGCCAGCACAACCCAGGGAGGGCAAAGATTCCGGGGCTACACCTTC. Translated, it gives CASTTQGGQRFRGYTF.

The sample holds a few counts of this clonotype. The CDR3 DNA reads TGCAGCGTGGGACCGCCGAACACTGAAGCTTTCTTT. Amino acid sequence: CSVGPPNTEAFF. The chain combines TRBV29-1 with TRBJ1-1, with D possibly being TRBD1 (5 bases). Germline CDR1 reads SQVTM; CDR2 reads ANQGSEA. The CDR3 consists of 12 residues. Deletions cut 6 bases from V and 1 base from J, with 9 bases between.

J is TRBJ2-7 and V is TRBV3-1; D perhaps matches TRBD1 (5 bases). The V gene lost 0 bases and the J gene lost 12 bases, with 15 bases spanning the gap. Germline CDR1 and CDR2: LGHDT and YNNKEL (reference sequence). The CDR3 runs 13 residues. The CDR3 sequence: CASSQDLRGSWYF. Here the CDR3 DNA reads TGTGCCAGCAGCCAAGATCTTAGGGGTTCTTGGTACTTC.

This clonotype was counted a few times. This rearrangement joins TRBV5-1 to TRBJ1-1; D is undetermined. V dropped 4 bases and J dropped 0 bases, with 7 bases sitting between them. In germline, CDR1 is SGHRS, CDR2 YFSETQ. This CDR3 is built from 13 residues. CDR3 DNA: TGCGCCAGCAGCAACACGATGAACACTGAAGCTTTCTTT. This codes for CASSNTMNTEAFF.

The chain carries TRBV5-1 and TRBJ2-5; TRBD2 is a possible D gene (5 bases). The end of the DNA fits TRBJ2-7 better, so the J call may be wrong. Germline loops: CDR1 SGHRS, CDR2 YFSETQ. The CDR3 totals 13 residues. The CDR3 nucleotides read TGCGCCAGCAGCTTGGACCGGGAAAACGAGCAGTACTTC. Its translation: CASSLDRENEQYF.

This chain links TRBV20-1 with TRBJ2-5; 9 bases agree with TRBD2. The J call could be wrong; TRBJ2-1 is a better fit for the DNA end. This CDR3 is 15 amino acids long. CDR1 is DFQATT and CDR2 is SNEGSKA in the germline V gene (reference sequence). The CDR3 nucleotides read TGCAGTGCTAGAGATTTGCGGGAGGGCCTCGATGAGCAGTTCTTC. It translates to CSARDLREGLDEQFF.

The gene calls are TRBV20-1 and TRBJ1-2, with D perhaps TRBD1 (5 bases). This CDR3 is 15 amino acids long. CDR1 is DFQATT, CDR2 SNEGSKA, per germline (reference sequence). With 0 bases removed from V and 4 bases from J, the gap between germline ends came to 15 bases. CDR3 region: CSARDLLDGGYGYTF. DNA of the CDR3: TGCAGTGCTAGAGATCTTCTGGATGGGGGCTATGGCTACACCTTC.

This clonotype was found a few times. The junction shows a germline mismatch at one end, possibly a read error. This chain connects TRBV29-1 to TRBJ2-3; the D call may be TRBD1 or TRBD2 (6 bases each). Germline loops: CDR1 SQVTM, CDR2 ANQGSEA. The CDR3 loop spans 13 amino acids. CDR3 protein: CSVRGVYTDTQYF. The CDR3 bases are TGCAGCGTGAGGGGGGTATACACAGATACGCAGTACTTT.